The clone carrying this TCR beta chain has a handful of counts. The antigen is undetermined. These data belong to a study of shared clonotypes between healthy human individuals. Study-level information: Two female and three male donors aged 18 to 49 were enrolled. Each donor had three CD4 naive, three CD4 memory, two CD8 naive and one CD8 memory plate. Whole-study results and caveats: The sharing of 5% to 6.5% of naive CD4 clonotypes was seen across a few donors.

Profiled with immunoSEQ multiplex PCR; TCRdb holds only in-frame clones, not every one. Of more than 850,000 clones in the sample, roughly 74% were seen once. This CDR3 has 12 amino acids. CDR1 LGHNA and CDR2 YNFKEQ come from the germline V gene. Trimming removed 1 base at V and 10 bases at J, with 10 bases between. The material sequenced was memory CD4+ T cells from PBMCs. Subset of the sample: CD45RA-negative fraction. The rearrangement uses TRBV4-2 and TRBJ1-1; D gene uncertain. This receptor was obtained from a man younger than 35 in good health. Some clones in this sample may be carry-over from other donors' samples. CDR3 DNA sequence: TGTGCCAGCAGCCAAGGCGACCGTCCAGCTTTCTTT. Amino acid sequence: CASSQGDRPAFF.